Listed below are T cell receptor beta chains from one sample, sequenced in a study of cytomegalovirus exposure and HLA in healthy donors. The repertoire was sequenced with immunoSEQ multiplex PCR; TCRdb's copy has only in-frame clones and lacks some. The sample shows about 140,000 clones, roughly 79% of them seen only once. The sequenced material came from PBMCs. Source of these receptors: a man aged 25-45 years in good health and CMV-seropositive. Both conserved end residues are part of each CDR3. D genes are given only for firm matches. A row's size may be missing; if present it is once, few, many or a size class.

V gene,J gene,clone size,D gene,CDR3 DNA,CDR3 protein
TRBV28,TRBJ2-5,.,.,TGTGCCAGCAGTTTGGGGAGGCTTTTGGAGACCCAGTACTTC,CASSLGRLLETQYF
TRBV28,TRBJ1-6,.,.,TGTGCCAGCAGTTCGAATTCACCCCTCCACTTT,CASSSNSPLHF
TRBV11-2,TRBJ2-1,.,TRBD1,TGTGCCAGCAGCTTAAACGGACAGGACAATGAGCAGTTCTTC,CASSLNGQDNEQFF
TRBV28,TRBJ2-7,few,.,TGTGCCAGCAGTTTGGGAGGATACGAGCAGTACTTC,CASSLGGYEQYF
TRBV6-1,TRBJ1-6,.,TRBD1,TGTGCCAGCAGCACAGACAGGGGAAATTCACCCCTCCACTTT,CASSTDRGNSPLHF
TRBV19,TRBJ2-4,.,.,TGTGCCAGTAGTTCAGGGGAGGGGGAAAACATTCAGTACTTC,CASSSGEGENIQYF
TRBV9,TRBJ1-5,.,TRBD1,TGTGCCAGCAGCGCCGGGACAGGAGAAAATCAGCCCCAGCATTTT,CASSAGTGENQPQHF
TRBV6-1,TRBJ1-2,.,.,TGTGCCAGCAGTGATACAGGGAACTATGGCTACACCTTC,CASSDTGNYGYTF
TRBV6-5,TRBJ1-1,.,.,TGTGCCAGCAGTTACGGGGGGTCCACTGAAGCTTTCTTT,CASSYGGSTEAFF
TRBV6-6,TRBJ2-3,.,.,TGTGCCAGCAGTTACGGGAGGTCGGGCACAGATACGCAGTATTTT,CASSYGRSGTDTQYF
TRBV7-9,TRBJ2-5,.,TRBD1,TGTGCCAGCAGACACGTCCCGGGACAGGGGGAAGAGACCCAGTACTTC,CASRHVPGQGEETQYF
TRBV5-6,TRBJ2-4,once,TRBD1,TGTGCCAGCAGCCCTGGACAGGAAAACATTCAGTACTTC,CASSPGQENIQYF
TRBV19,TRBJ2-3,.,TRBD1,TGTGCCAGTACCCTGGGGACAGGCAGCACAGATACGCAGTATTTT,CASTLGTGSTDTQYF
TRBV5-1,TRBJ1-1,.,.,TGCGCCAGCAGCTTAGGTCGAACAGGGAGTACTGAAGCTTTCTTT,CASSLGRTGSTEAFF
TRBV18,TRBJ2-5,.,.,TGTGCCAGCTCAAGCTCCCAAGAGACCCAGTACTTC,CASSSSQETQYF
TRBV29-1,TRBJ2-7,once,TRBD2,TGCAGCGTTCGACTAGCGGGAGGCGTAGAGCAGTACTTC,CSVRLAGGVEQYF
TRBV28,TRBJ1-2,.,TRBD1,TGTGCCAGCAGTTTTGTCTTATTGGGACAGGGAACTGGCTACACCTTC,CASSFVLLGQGTGYTF
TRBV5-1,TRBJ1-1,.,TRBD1,TGCGCCAGCAGCCCGAACCCCGGGACAGGGTCTGAAGCTTTCTTT,CASSPNPGTGSEAFF